This T cell receptor beta chain was recorded in a study of circulating and synovial CD4+ cells in juvenile arthritis. Assay used: immunoSEQ multiplex PCR; TCRdb lists only in-frame clones, some missing. The top ten clones hold approximately 0.16% of a sample with about 33,000 clones, about 95% of them seen once. The sample comprised CD4+ T cells from blood. The receptor's source is a human donor with juvenile idiopathic arthritis.

The chain's CDR3 is CASSPIGSLAGGSHEQFF. As DNA, the CDR3 is TGTGCCAGCAGTCCCATTGGATCCTTGGCGGGAGGGAGTCATGAGCAGTTCTTC. The chain carries TRBV28 and TRBJ2-1; 9 nucleotides align to TRBD2. The CDR3 runs to 18 residues. J gave up 8 bases and V 5 bases, and 19 bases lay outside the gene matches. CDR1 and CDR2 (germline): MDHEN, SYDVKM.